The 17 T cell receptor beta chains listed next were all sequenced from one sample in a study of control samples from healthy donors and cancer patients. Produced via immunoSEQ multiplex PCR; TCRdb's table is partial and in-frame only. The table records 130,000 to 150,000 clones, just under 95% of them present only once. Material: PBMCs. These receptors originate from a man aged 55-75 years with colorectal cancer.

CDR3 nucleotides: TGCAGCGTTGAAGCAGGGGCGATTAACTATGGCTACACCTTC. It yields the protein CSVEAGAINYGYTF. The chain combines TRBV29-1 with TRBJ1-2; D is perhaps TRBD1 (6 bases). From germline, CDR1 is SQVTM and CDR2 ANQGSEA. The V end was cut by 1 base, the J end by 1 base, with 10 bases between. This CDR3 is built from 14 residues.

The chain couples TRBV6-2 or TRBV6-3 to TRBJ2-1; 8 bases fit TRBD2. Trimming cost V 6 bases and J 3 bases; bases outside gene matches: 7. Germline-derived CDR1 and CDR2 are MNHEY and SVGEGT. This CDR3 region has 15 residues. The CDR3 DNA is TGTGCCAGCAGCGTGTCGGGGGGGCGCTACAATGAGCAGTTCTTC. The encoded protein is CASSVSGGRYNEQFF.

The rearrangement uses TRBV5-5 and TRBJ1-1; TRBD1 aligns across 10 bases. The CDR3 length is 17 residues. Germline CDR1 reads SGHKS; CDR2 reads YYEKEE (reference sequence). V trimming: 0 bases; J trimming: 1 base; junction bases outside the gene matches: 6. In DNA, the CDR3 is TGTGCCAGCAGCTTGGTCCCGGGACAGGGGTGGAACACTGAAGCTTTCTTT. Its protein product is CASSLVPGQGWNTEAFF. Using reference TRBV5-5 and TRBJ1-1 for the parts outside the CDR3, the full variable domain is DAGVTQSPTHLIKTRGQQVTLRCSPISGHKSVSWYQQVLGQGPQFIFQYYEKEERGRGNFPDRFSARQFPNYSSELNVNALLLGDSALYLCASSLVPGQGWNTEAFFGQGTRLTVV.

The V and J genes are TRBV18 and TRBJ1-6; D is possibly TRBD1 (5 bases). CDR1 and CDR2 (germline): KGHSH, LQKENI. CDR3 size: 13 residues. Trimming cost V 6 bases and J 8 bases, with 11 bases left between them. The CDR3 loop reads CASSSGLDSPLHF. CDR3 nucleotides: TGTGCCAGCTCTTCAGGGCTGGATTCACCCCTCCACTTT.

The chain has TRBV4-3 and TRBJ1-4; 9 bases are a match to TRBD1. J gave up 7 bases and V 1 base, and 4 bases lay outside the gene matches. The CDR3 length is 15 residues. Germline CDR1 reads LGHNA; CDR2 reads YSLEER. The chain's CDR3 is CASSQGTGVREKLFF. DNA for the CDR3: TGCGCCAGCAGCCAAGGGACAGGGGTGCGTGAAAAACTGTTTTTT.

The chain carries TRBV28 and TRBJ1-5; 7 nucleotides agree with TRBD1. Per the germline V gene, CDR1 is MDHEN and CDR2 is SYDVKM. This CDR3 has 15 amino acids. With 6 bases clipped from V and 1 base from J, the junction kept 6 bases outside the gene matches. The CDR3, as DNA: TGTGCCAGCAGCCCCGGACAGGTCAGCAATCAGCCCCAGCATTTT. Translation: CASSPGQVSNQPQHF.

This rearrangement joins TRBV30 to TRBJ1-2; D is unresolved. V was trimmed by 0 bases and J by 4 bases, leaving 9 bases between them. The CDR3 covers 13 residues. CDR1 and CDR2 from the germline V gene are GTSNPN and SVGIG (reference sequence). CDR3 DNA: TGTGCCTGGAGTGTACCAGGTTCCTATGGCTACACCTTC. It encodes CAWSVPGSYGYTF.

The chain recombines TRBV30 with TRBJ2-5; perhaps TRBD1 as D (6 bases). The CDR3 is 13 residues long. Germline-derived CDR1 and CDR2 are GTSNPN and SVGIG (reference sequence). Deletions cut 1 base from V and 3 bases from J, with 9 bases between. The CDR3 sequence: CAWSEDSKETQYF. The CDR3 coding sequence is TGTGCCTGGAGTGAGGACAGCAAAGAGACCCAGTACTTC.

The rearrangement uses TRBV5-1 and TRBJ2-7; no definite D call. V was cut by 4 bases and J by 5 bases, with 16 bases left in between. CDR3 length: 14 residues. Germline CDR1 reads SGHRS; CDR2 reads YFSETQ. The CDR3 coding sequence is TGCGCCAGCAGCATCGGCTCTTTCCGCGACGAGCAGTACTTC. Translating gives CASSIGSFRDEQYF.

This clone was seen just once. The chain combines TRBV7-9 with TRBJ1-1; D is unresolved. The CDR3 spans 15 residues. Looked up from germline, CDR1 is SEHNR and CDR2 is FQNEAQ (reference sequence). V lost 0 bases, J lost 4 bases, and 12 bases lay in between. The CDR3 region is CASSLAGSLSTEAFF. The CDR3 nucleotides read TGTGCCAGCAGCTTAGCGGGGTCCCTGAGCACTGAAGCTTTCTTT. The full variable domain, with the rest looked up from reference TRBV7-9 and TRBJ1-1, is DTGVSQNPRHKITKRGQNVTFRCDPISEHNRLYWYRQTLGQGPEFLTYFQNEAQLEKSRLLSDRFSAERPKGSFSTLEIQRTEQGDSAMYLCASSLAGSLSTEAFFGQGTRLTVV.

This clone was found once. V gene TRBV2 combines with J gene TRBJ2-1; possible D gene TRBD1, 6 bases. The CDR3 contains 12 residues. V was trimmed by 6 bases and J by 5 bases, leaving 8 bases between them. From germline, CDR1 is SNHLY and CDR2 FYNNEI. CDR3 DNA sequence: TGTGCCAGCAGCGGGGACAACAATGAGCAGTTCTTC. Translation: CASSGDNNEQFF. The full variable domain, completed using reference TRBV2 and TRBJ2-1, is EPEVTQTPSHQVTQMGQEVILRCVPISNHLYFYWYRQILGQKVEFLVSFYNNEISEKSEIFDDQFSVERPDGSNFTLKIRSTKLEDSAMYFCASSGDNNEQFFGPGTRLTVL.

This clone has just one count. The chain joins TRBV6-2 or TRBV6-3 to TRBJ1-2, with 9 bases aligning to TRBD1. The V gene's germline CDR1 is MNHEY and CDR2 SVGEGT. CDR3 length: 16 amino acids. The V segment lost 1 base and the J segment 13 bases; nucleotides outside the gene matches: 16. The CDR3 region is CASSYFTGTGMEEGTF. CDR3 bases: TGTGCCAGCAGTTACTTTACCGGGACAGGGATGGAGGAGGGCACCTTC.

The chain has TRBV5-4 and TRBJ2-7; tentatively, D is TRBD1 (5 bases). CDR1 and CDR2 from the germline V gene are SGHNT and YYREEE (reference sequence). V lost 1 base to trimming and J lost 3 bases, with 11 bases between them. This CDR3 has 14 residues. CDR3 in DNA: TGTGCCAGCAGCTTGCAGGGTTCCGACTACGAGCAGTACTTC. Its translation is CASSLQGSDYEQYF. Drawing the rest from reference TRBV5-4 and TRBJ2-7, the complete variable domain is ETGVTQSPTHLIKTRGQQVTLRCSSQSGHNTVSWYQQALGQGPQFIFQYYREEENGRGNFPPRFSGLQFPNYSSELNVNALELDDSALYLCASSLQGSDYEQYFGPGTRLTVT.

The chain joins TRBV6-5 to TRBJ2-7, with TRBD2 matching over 11 bases. The CDR3 covers 15 residues. CDR1 MNHEY and CDR2 SVGAGI come from the germline V gene. Trimming took 4 bases from V and 5 from J; bases not matched to a gene: 7. The CDR3, as DNA: TGTGCCAGCAGTTCACTAGCGGGGGTCGGGAACGAGCAGTACTTC. Translated: CASSSLAGVGNEQYF.

This chain links TRBV13 with TRBJ2-4; 10 nucleotides agree with TRBD2. V gave up 5 bases and J gave up 3 bases; unmatched junction bases: 13. The germline V gene has CDR1 PRHDT and CDR2 FYEKMQ (reference sequence). The CDR3 is 18 amino acids. CDR3 nucleotides: TGTGCCAGCAGCGCCCCAAGCGGAGCGGGGGGGTACAAAAACATTCAGTACTTC. Protein product: CASSAPSGAGGYKNIQYF.

V gene TRBV19 combines with J gene TRBJ1-6; possibly TRBD1 for D (6 bases). V was shortened by 2 bases and J by 10 bases, with 18 bases between the two germline ends. The CDR3 has 16 amino acids. CDR1 and CDR2 (germline): LNHDA, SQIVND (reference sequence). The CDR3 spells CASSINLGGGRSPLHF. The CDR3 DNA follows: TGTGCCAGTAGTATAAATCTGGGGGGCGGGCGATCACCCCTCCACTTT.

The V call is TRBV4-3, the J call TRBJ2-5; D is unresolved. Germline V CDR1 and CDR2: LGHNA, YSLEER. V was trimmed by 0 bases and J by 2 bases, leaving 19 bases between them. The CDR3 is 18 residues long. Written as DNA, the CDR3 is TGCGCCAGCAGCCAAGAGGTCCCGATCACGGCTCTACAAGAGACCCAGTACTTC. Its translation is CASSQEVPITALQETQYF.